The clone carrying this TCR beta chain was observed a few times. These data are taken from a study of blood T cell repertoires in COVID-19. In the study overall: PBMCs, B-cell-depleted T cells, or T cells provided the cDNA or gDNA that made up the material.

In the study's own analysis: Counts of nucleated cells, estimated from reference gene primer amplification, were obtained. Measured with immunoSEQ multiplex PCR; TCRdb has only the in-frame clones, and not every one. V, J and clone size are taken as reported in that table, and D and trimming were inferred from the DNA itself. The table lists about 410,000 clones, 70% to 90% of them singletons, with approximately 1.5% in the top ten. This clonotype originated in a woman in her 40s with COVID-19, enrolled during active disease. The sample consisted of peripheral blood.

The CDR3 DNA sequence: TGTGCCAGGCAGAGGTGCCGCTCCTACGAGCAGTACTTC. Translation gives CARQRCRSYEQYF. V is TRBV5-3 and J is TRBJ2-7; D is undetermined. TRBV5-3 is given ORF status, its function remaining uncertain. CDR3 length: 13 amino acids. Trimming shortened V by 8 bases and J by 0 bases, and 12 bases separated the two germline ends.